This T cell receptor beta chain appears in the sequencing data of a study of blood T cells in healthy people across ages (dated by TCRdb to between 2014 and 2017). Broadly, across the study: Template switching captured roughly one uniquely barcoded TCR beta cDNA molecule per two T cells in model experiments. The study measured age-related changes in TCR beta repertoire diversity using deep sequencing normalized with unique cDNA molecular identifiers. The donors were split into four age groups: young (average 16 years), middle-aged (about 40), aged (roughly 65) and long-lived (about 82). To avoid experimental bias, donors of different ages were randomly spread across the sequencing lanes. Using the same blood draw, the study looked at two additional independent replicas of 1 million unique cDNA reads for two donors, one aged 18 to 30 and the other aged 80 or older.

The roughly 37 donors, aged about 6 to 95 years, were systemically healthy Caucasian individuals from Russia. Each donor gave 8 to 10 milliliters of peripheral blood, drawn into EDTA-treated Vacutainer tubes. Ficoll-Paque density-gradient centrifugation was used to isolate PBMCs, with at least 7 million per sample. Total RNA was extracted from PBMCs with Trizol reagent, with at least 6 micrograms obtained per sample. The percentages of naive CD45RAhigh/CD27high T cells were determined by flow cytometry on a PBMC aliquot from every donor. In its sample, this clonotype was seen a few times. The target of this receptor is not known. Nothing much larger sits one base from this clone, and base qualities are not available. Paper-wide results and their limitations: Since profiling was done on bulk unsorted PBMCs, naive and antigen-experienced compartments could not be conclusively compared. The CMV infection status of donors was not known, potentially confounding age-related changes in expanded clonotypes. Compared with the aged group, the long-lived group had more naive CD4+ T cells, fewer expanded clones and increased TCR diversity, suggesting age selection. As age increased, observed TCR beta diversity per million T cells dropped in a roughly linear way, and a significant reduction was already evident by age roughly 36. A strong correlation was found between observed TCR beta diversity and the percentage of naive T cells measured by flow cytometry. Total diversity estimates from one million sequenced T cells were considered lower bounds and underestimates.

The library was made by 5' RACE. The sequencing machine was an Illumina HiSeq 2500. A second roughly 6 to 12 cycle PCR used a sample-barcoded 5' primer and a J-beta primer mix. A template-switch 5' adaptor carrying 12 random nucleotides introduced a unique molecular identifier onto each TCR beta cDNA molecule. Each sample yielded at least 2.5 million CDR3-containing paired-end reads. All of the RNA was converted into first-strand cDNA using the Mint cDNA synthesis kit, with a TRBC-specific oligonucleotide serving as the primer. Following uracil-DNA glycosylase treatment, a first 18-cycle PCR with universal primers M1SS and BC2_uni_R was performed on all cDNA. As for the original processing: Normalization of each sample was performed by random selection of 1 million high-quality reads, each carrying a distinct molecular identifier. Instead of being binned into consensus sequences, reads that shared molecular identifiers were thrown out. MiTCR, set to a Q25 quality threshold and the strictest error-elimination algorithm, was used for CDR3 identification, clonotype clustering and error correction. A nonparametric unseen species model with Euler transformation was used to estimate a lower bound on total TCR beta diversity. Clones were called with MiXCR by TCRdb after fastp trimmed the public reads at Q25, and only in-frame beta chains were retained. Each CDR3 protein appears once, grouped with its most common genes and DNA. TCRdb, not the authors, supplied the V and J calls. For this sample the table gives about 780,000 distinct CDR3 sequences, of which about half were detected only once. 18% of the sample lies in the top ten.

CDR1 and CDR2, per the germline V gene, are SGDLS and YYNGEE. V lost 4 bases and J lost 3 bases, and the count of bases not matched to a germline gene is 3. Inclusive of the bounding cysteine and phenylalanine, the CDR3 is 14 residues long. Just the 42-base CDR3 DNA is kept, in frame starting at base 1. Recombination linked TRBV9 to TRBJ2-7, with 11 middle bases fitting TRBD1. This receptor was taken from an elderly man in good health. Sequences were obtained from blood. The CDR3 region: CASSRTGGLYEQYF. The nucleotide sequence is TGTGCCAGCAGCCGGACAGGGGGCCTCTACGAGCAGTACTTC.